What follows describes a single T cell receptor (beta chain). This entry is derived from a study of T-cell memory formation after mild COVID-19. With 5 bases clipped from V and 7 bases from J, the junction kept 11 bases outside the gene matches. Germline lookup yields CDR1 MDHEN and CDR2 SYDVKM. CDR3 length: 14 amino acids. Constant-segment primers served in 5'RACE that generated TCR alpha and TCR beta cDNA libraries bearing sample barcodes and UMIs. TCRdb processed the 5' RACE reads anew with MiXCR; each CDR3 protein has one entry. The sample lists a few hundred thousand distinct CDR3 sequences; roughly 15% were seen once.

Sequencing input: PBMCs or a T cell subset sorted from them (not recorded which). This receptor was obtained from a man aged 18 to 29 who had mild COVID-19 (a few samples of this study predate the infection). Cell type and time point are not known. The chain is built from TRBV28 and TRBJ2-7; TRBD2 matches 7 bases. The CDR3 spells CASSPPTAGHEQYV. CDR3 sequence (DNA): TGTGCCAGCAGTCCCCCCACAGCGGGGCATGAGCAGTACGTC.